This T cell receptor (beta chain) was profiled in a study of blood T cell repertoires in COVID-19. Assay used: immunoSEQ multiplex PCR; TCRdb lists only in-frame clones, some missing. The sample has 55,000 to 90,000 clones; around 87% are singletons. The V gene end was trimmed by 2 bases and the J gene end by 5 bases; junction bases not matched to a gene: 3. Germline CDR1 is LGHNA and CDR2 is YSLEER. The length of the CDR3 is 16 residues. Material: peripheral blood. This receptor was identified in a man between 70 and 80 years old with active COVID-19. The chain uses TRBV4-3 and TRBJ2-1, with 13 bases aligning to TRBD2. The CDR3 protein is CASSQLLAGGDNEQFF. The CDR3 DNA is TGCGCCAGCAGCCAATTACTAGCGGGAGGGGACAATGAGCAGTTCTTC.